Listed below are T cell receptor beta chains from one sample, sequenced in a study of CD8+CD57+ T cells in acquired aplastic anemia. One entry per CDR3 protein, called by TCRdb with MiXCR from the reads. Of around 170,000 distinct CDR3 sequences in the sample, around 45% were seen once. The sequencing sample was made of sorted CD4+, CD8+, or CD8+CD57+ T cells (not recorded which) from PBMCs. All receptors derive from a human donor in good health. Each CDR3 is given with its conserved first and last residue. The D gene is left open where the match is weak. Size is stated for part of the rows, as once, few or many counts, or as a class when the clone is expanded.

D gene	J gene	V gene	clone size	CDR3 DNA	CDR3 protein
NA	TRBJ2-7	TRBV24-1	NA	TGTGCCACCAGTGATTCCCCACGCCACGGTTCGTACTACGAGCAGTACTTC	CATSDSPRHGSYYEQYF
NA	TRBJ2-2	TRBV7-9	NA	TGTGCCAGCAGCCTCATATCCAGGGAGCTGTTTTTT	CASSLISRELFF
NA	TRBJ1-2	TRBV6-1	many	TGTGCCAGCAGTGAAGGCAGTTTTTCCTATGGCTACACCTTC	CASSEGSFSYGYTF
NA	TRBJ2-1	TRBV3-1	few	TGTGCCAGCAGCCATTCTGGCGGGATACGAGTAAGTGAGCAGTTCTTC	CASSHSGGIRVSEQFF
NA	TRBJ1-6	TRBV7-6	few	TGTGCTAGCAGCTTAGACCTCGGGTCACCCCTCCACTTT	CASSLDLGSPLHF
TRBD1	TRBJ2-7	TRBV2	NA	TGTGCCAGCAGGACCGGGACAGGGTCCCTTTACGAGCAGTACTTC	CASRTGTGSLYEQYF
NA	TRBJ2-2	TRBV15	NA	TGTGCCACCAGCGAGGGGGGAACCGGGGAGCTGTTTTTT	CATSEGGTGELFF
NA	TRBJ1-3	TRBV6-5	NA	TGTGCCAGCAGTTACACCTACAGGTCCGGAAACACCATATATTTT	CASSYTYRSGNTIYF
NA	TRBJ2-5	TRBV20-1	once	TGCAGTGGAGGAGACGGTATCGAAGAGACCCAGTACTTC	CSGGDGIEETQYF
TRBD1	TRBJ1-5	TRBV7-2	NA	TGTGCCAGCAGCTTAGCGGGGACAGCTAATAGCAATCAGCCCCAGCATTTT	CASSLAGTANSNQPQHF
NA	TRBJ1-2	TRBV7-2	few	TGTGCCAGCAGCTTAGTTGGCTACACCTTC	CASSLVGYTF
TRBD1	TRBJ1-1	TRBV29-1	NA	TGCAGCGTTACGACCGGGACAGGGGCGCCGAACACTGAAGCTTTCTTT	CSVTTGTGAPNTEAFF
NA	TRBJ2-7	TRBV7-2	few	TGTGCCAGCAGTCCGACTGGCCCCTACGAGCAGTACTTC	CASSPTGPYEQYF
TRBD2	TRBJ2-3	TRBV18	NA	TGTGCCAGCTCACCACCCCGACTAGCGGAGACAGATACGCAGTATTTT	CASSPPRLAETDTQYF
NA	TRBJ1-2	TRBV2	once	TGTGTCAGCATTTTCCCACAGGACAGTATCTATGGCCACACCTTC	CVSIFPQDSIYGHTF
NA	TRBJ1-5	TRBV19	NA	TGTGCCAGTAGTATAGGGGGGGGCAGGAATCAGCCCCAGCATTTT	CASSIGGGRNQPQHF
NA	TRBJ1-1	TRBV5-1	NA	TGCGCCAGCAGCGCACACATAGGGACGATGAACACTGAGGCTTTCTTT	CASSAHIGTMNTEAFF
NA	TRBJ2-7	TRBV12-5	many	TGTGCTAGTGGTTCGGGTACAGGGTGGTACGAGCAGTACTTC	CASGSGTGWYEQYF
NA	TRBJ1-1	TRBV19	NA	TGTGCCAGTAGTACTATGTGGGCTGAAGCTTTCTTT	CASSTMWAEAFF
NA	TRBJ2-7	TRBV5-1	many	TGCGCCAGCAGCTTGGGGTCCTGGGGGGAAGAGCAGTACTTC	CASSLGSWGEEQYF
NA	TRBJ2-5	TRBV9	many	TGTGCCAGCAGCGCCGTACCCAGGGAGACCCAGTACTTC	CASSAVPRETQYF
NA	TRBJ2-3	TRBV29-1	few	TGCAGCGTTGAGGCAGGCGCTAGCACAGATACGCAGTATTTT	CSVEAGASTDTQYF
NA	TRBJ1-6	TRBV12-3/TRBV12-4	once	TGTGCCAGCAGTCCTAGGAGCCTTAGAGGTAGTGGTTCACCCCTCCACTTT	CASSPRSLRGSGSPLHF
TRBD1	TRBJ2-1	TRBV6-1	few	TGTGCCAGCAGTGAACGTGTTCCGACAGGGCCCGCGCGTCATGAGCAGTTCTTC	CASSERVPTGPARHEQFF
NA	TRBJ2-7	TRBV20-1	many	TGCAGTGGGGACAAGGGCTCCTACGAGCAGTACTTC	CSGDKGSYEQYF
NA	TRBJ1-2	TRBV7-9	NA	TGTGCCAGCAGCTTGTTCGGGGGTTATGGCTACACCTTC	CASSLFGGYGYTF
TRBD2	TRBJ2-3	TRBV2	NA	TGTGCCAGCACCAGGGACTACAGCACAGATACGCAGTATTTT	CASTRDYSTDTQYF
NA	TRBJ2-3	TRBV10-3	NA	TGTGCCATCAGTGATAAGGGGGTGGGCACAGATACGCAGTATTTT	CAISDKGVGTDTQYF
NA	TRBJ2-2	TRBV24-1	NA	TGTGCCACCAGTGACCGGGGGATCGCCGGGGAGCTGTTTTTT	CATSDRGIAGELFF
NA	TRBJ2-1	TRBV5-1	many	TGCGCCAGCAGGGGGAGTAGCGCGAACTCCTACAATGAGCAGTTCTTC	CASRGSSANSYNEQFF
NA	TRBJ1-1	TRBV24-1	NA	TGTGCCACCAGTGATTCCTCGACAGGCCACACTGAAGCTTTCTTT	CATSDSSTGHTEAFF
NA	TRBJ1-2	TRBV20-1	NA	TGCAGTGCTAGAGTGGGGGGGGCAGGGGAGCCTAACTATGGCTACACCTTC	CSARVGGAGEPNYGYTF
NA	TRBJ1-3	TRBV9	NA	TGTGCCAGCAGCGTAGCGGGTGCTCCCTCTGGAGACACCATATATTTT	CASSVAGAPSGDTIYF